This record covers a single T cell receptor (beta chain). There are many counts of this clonotype. The specificity of this receptor is unknown. No base quality information exists; no much larger clone differs at one position. As encoded in the germline V gene (reference sequence), CDR1 is DFQATT while CDR2 is SNEGSKA. Spanning cysteine to valine, the CDR3 consists of 14 amino acids. Here the CDR3 DNA is all that survives: 42 bases in frame from base 1. At the junction V is shortened by 5 bases and J by 4 bases; bases outside the gene matches: 10. To synthesize cDNA, template-switch 5'RACE was performed with a primer carrying a 10-nucleotide random unique molecular identifier so that each TCR transcript was tagged. Every sequencing run covered 15-18 subjects and yielded more than 170 million TCR-beta sequences. Total RNA was extracted with the RNeasy kit. The KAPA Real-time Library Amplification kit was used to amplify TCR-beta VDJ regions with primers targeting the TCR constant region and the 5'RACE anchor. Sample indexes and Illumina adaptors were added in a first PCR, and a second PCR then increased library yield. After Ampure bead purification, the roughly 650 bp TCR product was size-selected on a 2% E-gel SizeSelection system. Library quality was checked on a Bioanalyzer, concentration was measured with Qubit, and libraries were quantified with the Kapa Library Quantification kit before pooling. Paired-end 2 x 150 bp sequencing of the libraries was performed on an Illumina HiSeq 2500. To increase sequence diversity, about 23-32% phiX was spiked into each library pool. The original pipeline was this. The quality-filtered reads were processed with the UMI-based MiGEC pipeline, whose error correction step removed more than 75% of the raw TCR sequences. IMGT germline references were used for aligning VDJ genes, and each clonotype was defined as a unique CDR3 amino acid sequence together with its V-J genes. Clonal expansion, Shannon diversity, and CDR3 relatedness (CalcPairwiseDistances, ClusterSamples) were evaluated with VDJtools, and phylogenetic trees were built with CLCbio workbench. A clone was classed as expanded if it had 8 or more unique UMIs, a cutoff based on coefficient-of-variation modelling across technical triplicates. The public reads were quality trimmed at Q25 with fastp and then assembled into clones with MiXCR by TCRdb, keeping productive beta chains. Identical CDR3 proteins give one entry, which carries the most common genes and DNA. The V and J calls were determined by TCRdb, not by the authors. This sample is represented by 55,000 to 85,000 distinct CDR3 sequences; approximately 3.3% of them were singletons. The top ten clonotypes cover about 5.5% of the sample.

This sample is drawn from a study of neurological immune-mediated disorders (dated by TCRdb to between 2019 and 2020). With regard to the full study: Among the roughly 35 multiple sclerosis patients, roughly 31 had relapsing-remitting MS and 3 had secondary progressive MS. Using UMI-based sequencing, the study compared peripheral blood TCR-beta repertoires from patients with HTLV-I-associated myelopathy (HAM/TSP), patients with multiple sclerosis, and healthy controls. Alongside PBMC samples, the set of about 100 TCR-beta libraries contained longitudinal samples, technical triplicates, and paired CD4+ and CD8+ T-cell subsets that had been sorted. Of the 70 or so subjects in the cohort, about 14 were HAM/TSP patients, some 35 were multiple sclerosis patients, and about 20 were healthy controls. Study-wide findings and limitations: No identical CDR3 amino acid sequences were found to be shared among expanded clones across subjects, suggesting that TCR-beta repertoires were private in all groups. The highest TCR clonal expansion was observed in HAM/TSP patients, whereas the lowest was observed in MS patients, even when compared with healthy controls. In phylogenetic analysis, the repertoires of 18 of 34 MS patients grouped into a cluster of related CDR3 sequences, which suggests a possible signature at the repertoire level. No association of the MS cluster with clinical or MRI features was observed, and the need for larger cohorts was stated by the authors.

Unsorted PBMC libraries were generated from 2 million PBMCs stored in RNAlater at -80 °C until RNA extraction. The multiple sclerosis patients were enrolled in a US clinical protocol that evaluated disease progression with magnetic resonance imaging. Peripheral blood was subjected to Ficoll-Hypaque density gradient centrifugation to isolate PBMCs, which were then cryopreserved in liquid nitrogen. Sequencing was carried out using PBMCs. This chain joins TRBV20-1 to TRBJ2-7, with 8 bases matching TRBD1. This clonotype was obtained from a woman in her forties or fifties with multiple sclerosis. CDR3 sequence: CSAGWTGISYEQYV. The DNA sequence is TGCAGTGCTGGGTGGACAGGGATTTCTTACGAGCAGTACGTC.